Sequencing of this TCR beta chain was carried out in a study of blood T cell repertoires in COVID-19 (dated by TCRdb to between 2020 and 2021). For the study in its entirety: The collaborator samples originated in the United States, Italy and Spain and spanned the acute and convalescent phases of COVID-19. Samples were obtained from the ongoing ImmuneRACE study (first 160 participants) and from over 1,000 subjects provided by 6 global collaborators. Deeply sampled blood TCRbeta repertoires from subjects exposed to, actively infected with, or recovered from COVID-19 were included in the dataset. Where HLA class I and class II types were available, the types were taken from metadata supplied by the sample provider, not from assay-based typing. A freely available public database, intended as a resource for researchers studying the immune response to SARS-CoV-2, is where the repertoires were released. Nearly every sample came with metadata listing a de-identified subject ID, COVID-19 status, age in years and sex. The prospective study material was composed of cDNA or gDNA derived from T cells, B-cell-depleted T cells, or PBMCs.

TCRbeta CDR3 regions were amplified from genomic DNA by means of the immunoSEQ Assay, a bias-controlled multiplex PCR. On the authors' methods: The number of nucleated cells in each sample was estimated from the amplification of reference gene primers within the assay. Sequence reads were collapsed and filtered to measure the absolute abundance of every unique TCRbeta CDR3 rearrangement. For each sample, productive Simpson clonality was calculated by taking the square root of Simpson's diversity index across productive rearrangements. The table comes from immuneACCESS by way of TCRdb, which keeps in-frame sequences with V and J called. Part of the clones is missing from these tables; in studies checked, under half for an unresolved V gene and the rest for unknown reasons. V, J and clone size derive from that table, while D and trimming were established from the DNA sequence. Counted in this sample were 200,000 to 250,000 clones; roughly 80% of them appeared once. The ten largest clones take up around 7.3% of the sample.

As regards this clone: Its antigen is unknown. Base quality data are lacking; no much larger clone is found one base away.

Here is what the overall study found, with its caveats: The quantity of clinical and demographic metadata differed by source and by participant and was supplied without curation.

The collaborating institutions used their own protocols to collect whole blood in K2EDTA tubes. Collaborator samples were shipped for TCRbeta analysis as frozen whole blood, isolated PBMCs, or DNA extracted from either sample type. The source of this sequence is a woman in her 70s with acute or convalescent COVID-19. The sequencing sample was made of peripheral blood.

CDR3 loop: CASSQQYRGQETQYF. The sequenced DNA is TGCGCCAGCAGCCAGCAGTACAGGGGGCAGGAGACCCAGTACTTC. The chain is encoded by TRBV4-3 joined to TRBJ2-5; 9 bases in the junction line up with TRBD1. Measured from the cysteine to the phenylalanine, the CDR3 is 15 residues long. Here the CDR3 DNA is all that survives: 45 bases in frame from base 1. V trim: 3 bases; J trim: 5 bases; unmatched bases: 7. From the germline V gene, CDR1 is LGHNA and CDR2 is YSLEER.